Listed below are T cell receptor beta chains from one sample, sequenced in a study of blood T cell repertoires in COVID-19. Here immunoSEQ multiplex PCR was the method, and the copy in TCRdb shows in-frame clones only, minus some. The sample has about 190,000 clones; roughly 84% are singletons. Source material: peripheral blood. The source of these receptors is a man of 80 years or more with COVID-19, enrolled during active disease. Each CDR3 is given with its conserved first and last residue. The D gene is left open where the match is weak. Expanded clones are given a class, and other clones once, few, many or no size at all.

V gene	D gene	clone size	J gene	CDR3 DNA	CDR3 protein
TRBV6-5	NA	few	TRBJ1-6	TGTGCCAGCAGTTATGGGACAAGGCCCCTCCACTTT	CASSYGTRPLHF
TRBV7-9	NA	NA	TRBJ2-2	TGTGCCAGCAGCTCCCCTGACAGGCGCACCGGGGAGCTGTTTTTT	CASSSPDRRTGELFF
TRBV7-2	NA	NA	TRBJ2-7	TGTGCCAGCAGCTTAGCTCAGACCTACGAGCAGTACTTC	CASSLAQTYEQYF
TRBV12-3/TRBV12-4	NA	NA	TRBJ1-2	TGTGCCAGCAGTTTAGACAGATTCTATGGCTACACCTTC	CASSLDRFYGYTF
TRBV5-1	TRBD2	NA	TRBJ2-5	TGCGCCAGCAGCTTGTCTCTAGCGGAAGAGACCCAGTACTTC	CASSLSLAEETQYF
TRBV18	NA	once	TRBJ2-1	TGTGCCAGCTCACCTACTAGCAATGATGAGCAGTTCTTC	CASSPTSNDEQFF
TRBV7-2	NA	once	TRBJ1-4	TGTGCCAGCAGCTTAGCGCGGTCTGGTGAAAAACTGTTTTTT	CASSLARSGEKLFF
TRBV6-1	NA	NA	TRBJ1-6	TGTGCCAGCAGTGACGACAGTAGCTCCTATAATTCACCCCTCCACTTT	CASSDDSSSYNSPLHF
TRBV7-2	NA	NA	TRBJ1-1	TGTGCCAGCAGCTTAGCTTGGGCCACTGAAGCTTTCTTT	CASSLAWATEAFF
TRBV2	TRBD1	once	TRBJ1-1	TGTGCCAGCAGTAGACTTGGACAGGGTCGCACTGAAGCTTTCTTT	CASSRLGQGRTEAFF
TRBV2	NA	NA	TRBJ1-1	TGTGCCAGCAGTGAAGCCAGACAGGCCGTGGGAGCTTTCTTT	CASSEARQAVGAFF
TRBV5-1	TRBD1	NA	TRBJ1-1	TGCGCCAGCAGCGACACAGGGGGCGCGTCGGAAGCTTTCTTT	CASSDTGGASEAFF
TRBV10-1	TRBD2	NA	TRBJ2-1	TGCGCCAGCAGAGGAGCGGGGGGAACGAACAATGAGCAGTTCTTC	CASRGAGGTNNEQFF
TRBV11-2	TRBD1	NA	TRBJ1-2	TGTGCCAGCAGCTTTGACAGGGGCCGGGGCTACACCTTC	CASSFDRGRGYTF
TRBV5-6	TRBD1	NA	TRBJ2-5	TGTGCCAGCAGCTTGATCGGACAGGCCGAGACCCAGTACTTC	CASSLIGQAETQYF
TRBV3-1/TRBV3-2	TRBD1	once	TRBJ1-1	TGTGCCAGCAGCCAGTCGAAACAGGGGGGCACTGAAGCTTTCTTT	CASSQSKQGGTEAFF
TRBV3-1/TRBV3-2	TRBD1	NA	TRBJ1-1	TGTGCCAGCAGTGGGTCGTTGGGACAGATAGTTGAAGCTTTCTTT	CASSGSLGQIVEAFF
TRBV15	TRBD1	NA	TRBJ2-5	TGTGCCACCAGCAGAGATTACCCATCAAGGGGGCAGGGGGAAGAGACCCAGTACTTC	CATSRDYPSRGQGEETQYF
TRBV28	TRBD1	NA	TRBJ1-1	TGTGCCAGCCGGACAGGGTACACTGAAGCTTTCTTT	CASRTGYTEAFF
TRBV4-1	TRBD1	NA	TRBJ2-7	TGCGCCAGCAGCCCCCCTCCCGGGACAGGGGGCGCCTACGAGCAGTACTTC	CASSPPPGTGGAYEQYF
TRBV5-1	TRBD1	NA	TRBJ1-6	TGCGCCAGCAGCTCTGGTACGACAGGGGGCTCACCCCTCCACTTT	CASSSGTTGGSPLHF
TRBV12-5	NA	NA	TRBJ1-5	TGTGCTAGTGGTTCTAGCGGGGGGCAGCCCCAGCATTTT	CASGSSGGQPQHF
TRBV9	TRBD1	NA	TRBJ2-5	TGTGCCAGCAGCCTGCTGACAGGGGAGACCCAGTACTTC	CASSLLTGETQYF
TRBV11-2	NA	NA	TRBJ2-5	TGTGCCAGCAGCCCTGGGGTGGCGGGTGAGACCCAGTACTTC	CASSPGVAGETQYF
TRBV29-1	NA	NA	TRBJ1-4	TGCAGCGCCCGGACACCGGTAGATGAAAAACTGTTTTTT	CSARTPVDEKLFF
TRBV7-8	NA	once	TRBJ1-3	TGTGCCAGCAGCCCTAGCCCCCAGGTCTCAGGAAACACCATATATTTT	CASSPSPQVSGNTIYF
TRBV6-5	TRBD1	NA	TRBJ1-1	TGTGCCAGCAGTATAGACAGGGGCGCCACTGAAGCTTTCTTT	CASSIDRGATEAFF
TRBV7-9	TRBD1	NA	TRBJ1-4	TGTGCCAGCAGCTTATTAGGGGGCGCAGGGGAAAAACTGTTTTTT	CASSLLGGAGEKLFF
TRBV6-5	TRBD1	NA	TRBJ2-3	TGTGCCAGCAGTCGCGGACAGGGGGCGACAGATACGCAGTATTTT	CASSRGQGATDTQYF
TRBV5-4	TRBD1	NA	TRBJ1-2	TGTGCCAGCAGCACTGACAGGGGGGGGGACTATGGCTACACCTTC	CASSTDRGGDYGYTF
TRBV12-3/TRBV12-4	NA	once	TRBJ2-5	TGTGCCAGCAGCCGAGCGCTGGAGACCCAGTACTTC	CASSRALETQYF
TRBV4-1	TRBD1	NA	TRBJ1-5	TGCGCCAGCAGCCAAGAGCGCAGGGGGGATTTGGCCCAGCATTTT	CASSQERRGDLAQHF
TRBV10-3	TRBD2	NA	TRBJ2-3	TGTGCCATCAGTGGAGATGGGCTAGCGGGGGGCACAGATACGCAGTATTTT	CAISGDGLAGGTDTQYF
TRBV19	TRBD1	once	TRBJ1-2	TGTGCCAGTAGTATACTACAGGGGGCATACGGCTACACCTTC	CASSILQGAYGYTF
TRBV11-2	NA	NA	TRBJ2-3	TGTGCCAGCAGCTTAGCCAGGGACTCCCGAAGGAGCACAGATACGCAGTATTTT	CASSLARDSRRSTDTQYF
TRBV6-1	NA	NA	TRBJ1-4	TGTGCCAGCAGTGAAGTAACAAGTAATGAAAAACTGTTTTTT	CASSEVTSNEKLFF
TRBV28	TRBD1	NA	TRBJ2-3	TGTGCCACCCGACAGGGTTACGATACGCAGTATTTT	CATRQGYDTQYF
TRBV10-1	NA	NA	TRBJ2-3	TGCGCCAGCAGTGTATCAGGGGTAGGCGGGTCCTACAGGGATACGCAGTATTTT	CASSVSGVGGSYRDTQYF
TRBV7-9	NA	NA	TRBJ2-1	TGTGCCAGCAGCTTAAAAGGGGGGGACAATGAGCAGTTCTTC	CASSLKGGDNEQFF
TRBV28	NA	once	TRBJ2-2	TGTGCCAGCAGTTCCCCGACAGGACGCACCGGGGAGCTGTTTTTT	CASSSPTGRTGELFF
TRBV7-9	NA	NA	TRBJ1-1	TGTGCCAGCAGCCTTCGGGACAAACTCTACACTGAAGCTTTCTTT	CASSLRDKLYTEAFF
TRBV10-3	NA	once	TRBJ2-7	TGTGCCATCAGTGAGCCGGACTATCGCTACGAGCAGTACTTC	CAISEPDYRYEQYF
TRBV6-1	NA	NA	TRBJ1-4	TGTGCCAGCAGTGATTTCGGGTTCGGGGAAAAACTGTTTTTT	CASSDFGFGEKLFF
TRBV19	NA	NA	TRBJ1-5	TGTGCCAGTAGTTCTGGGCCGCGACAGCCCCAGCATTTT	CASSSGPRQPQHF
TRBV19	NA	NA	TRBJ1-2	TGTGCCAGTAGTACAGGGTCGGGCTATGGCTACACCTTC	CASSTGSGYGYTF
TRBV4-1	TRBD2	NA	TRBJ2-3	TGCGCCAGCAGCCAAGATAGGCTAGCGGGGGGGGATACGCAGTATTTT	CASSQDRLAGGDTQYF
TRBV6-2/TRBV6-3	NA	once	TRBJ1-2	TGTGCCAGCAGTTACTCGACAGGCGATGTACATAACTATGGCTACACCTTC	CASSYSTGDVHNYGYTF
TRBV5-5	TRBD1	NA	TRBJ1-1	TGTGCCAGCATAACCGGGACAGGCCTAAACACTGAAGCTTTCTTT	CASITGTGLNTEAFF
TRBV5-1	TRBD2	NA	TRBJ2-7	TGCGCCAGCAGCTGGACTAGCGGGGGGTACGAGCAGTACTTC	CASSWTSGGYEQYF
TRBV12-3/TRBV12-4	NA	few	TRBJ1-1	TGTGCCAGCAGTCCGGTTAACACTGAAGCTTTCTTT	CASSPVNTEAFF